The rows below give T cell receptor beta chains drawn from one sample of a study of T cell repertoires in cytomegalovirus infection. Each CDR3 protein gets one entry after TCRdb re-called the reads with MiXCR. The sample records about 140,000 distinct CDR3 sequences, roughly 6.5% being singletons. Sample: PBMCs. Source of these receptors: a human donor in good health (CMV status not recorded). Some clones in this sample may be carry-over from other donors' samples. The CDR3 runs from the conserved cysteine through the conserved F or W. The order of the fields is clone size, J gene, V gene, CDR3 protein. Expanded clones are given a class, and other clones once, few, many or no size at all.

size: many
J: TRBJ2-6
V: TRBV7-6
CDR3: CASSLAPSGLGSGANVLTF

size: many
J: TRBJ2-5
V: TRBV7-2
CDR3: CASSPWGSGMGTQYF

size: many
J: TRBJ2-2
V: TRBV4-1
CDR3: CASSPGLYSIGGELFF

size: many
J: TRBJ2-2
V: TRBV7-6
CDR3: CASSLKPNTGELFF

size: -
J: TRBJ2-7
V: TRBV2
CDR3: CASRLRLSIWEQYF

size: many
J: TRBJ2-7
V: TRBV11-2
CDR3: CASSPAGLVTLYEQYF

size: many
J: TRBJ2-7
V: TRBV20-1
CDR3: CSARDRDGLVYEQYF

size: -
J: TRBJ1-6
V: TRBV6-6
CDR3: CASSVHREGNSPLHF

size: many
J: TRBJ2-2
V: TRBV24-1
CDR3: CATSDGRNTGELFF

size: few
J: TRBJ2-2
V: TRBV14
CDR3: CASSQGGGGSGAF

size: many
J: TRBJ2-1
V: TRBV7-6
CDR3: CASSFSSGTGIYNEQFF

size: many
J: TRBJ1-5
V: TRBV12-3/TRBV12-4
CDR3: CASSFKTGGFDNQPQHF

size: many
J: TRBJ2-5
V: TRBV7-6
CDR3: CASSLVAGGETQYF

size: few
J: TRBJ1-2
V: TRBV10-3
CDR3: CAISESGGRGYGYTF

size: many
J: TRBJ1-1
V: TRBV7-3
CDR3: CASSLMGGNTEAFF

size: many
J: TRBJ2-7
V: TRBV7-2
CDR3: CASSLLNGGEQYF

size: many
J: TRBJ2-1
V: TRBV28
CDR3: CASSLLGLANEQFF

size: -
J: TRBJ2-6
V: TRBV30
CDR3: CAWSVSGANVLTF

size: few
J: TRBJ1-2
V: TRBV7-2
CDR3: CASSSRTGAYGYTF

size: many
J: TRBJ2-3
V: TRBV7-2
CDR3: CASSLGQGTTDTQYF

size: -
J: TRBJ1-5
V: TRBV7-2
CDR3: CTSSRTGGALSNQPQHF

size: many
J: TRBJ1-4
V: TRBV28
CDR3: CASSLGQLNEKLFF

size: many
J: TRBJ2-1
V: TRBV28
CDR3: CASRTAHEQFF

size: many
J: TRBJ1-6
V: TRBV11-2
CDR3: CASSPLRGQGIPLHF

size: many
J: TRBJ1-5
V: TRBV20-1
CDR3: CSARVTKTGLGNQPQHF

size: few
J: TRBJ2-7
V: TRBV5-1
CDR3: CASSWGLAGGLNEQYF

size: many
J: TRBJ1-1
V: TRBV25-1
CDR3: CASREGHTEAFF

size: many
J: TRBJ1-5
V: TRBV6-2/TRBV6-3
CDR3: CASQGGVNQPQHF

size: many
J: TRBJ1-4
V: TRBV28
CDR3: CATMLRDREKLFF

size: few
J: TRBJ1-5
V: TRBV12-3/TRBV12-4
CDR3: CASSLRQNSNQPQHF

size: -
J: TRBJ2-7
V: TRBV28
CDR3: CASSPSTGGPYEQYF

size: many
J: TRBJ2-5
V: TRBV6-2/TRBV6-3
CDR3: CASSYSSVQETQYF